This record looks at one T cell receptor beta chain sequence and its context. The data were obtained in a study of cytomegalovirus exposure and HLA in healthy donors. The PCR had 60 Vbeta and 13 Jbeta primers. Produced via immunoSEQ multiplex PCR; TCRdb's table is partial and in-frame only. Here the sample spans some 140,000 clones, roughly 73% being singletons. In germline, CDR1 is SGHTA, CDR2 FQGNSA. The CDR3 spans 15 residues. The V gene end was trimmed by 5 bases and the J gene end by 9 bases; junction bases not matched to a gene: 12. This clonotype was sampled from a male donor in good health and CMV-seronegative. Sequencing was carried out using PBMCs. The rearrangement links TRBV7-2 to TRBJ2-1, with 8 bases aligning to TRBD2. DNA for the CDR3: TGTGCCAGCAGCCCCTCCGGGGGGGGGCGGAGTGAGCAGTTCTTC. It codes for CASSPSGGGRSEQFF. Full variable domain (outside the CDR3, taken from reference TRBV7-2 and TRBJ2-1): GAGVSQSPSNKVTEKGKDVELRCDPISGHTALYWYRQSLGQGLEFLIYFQGNSAPDKSGLPSDRFSAERTGGSVSTLTIQRTQQEDSAVYLCASSPSGGGRSEQFFGPGTRLTVL.